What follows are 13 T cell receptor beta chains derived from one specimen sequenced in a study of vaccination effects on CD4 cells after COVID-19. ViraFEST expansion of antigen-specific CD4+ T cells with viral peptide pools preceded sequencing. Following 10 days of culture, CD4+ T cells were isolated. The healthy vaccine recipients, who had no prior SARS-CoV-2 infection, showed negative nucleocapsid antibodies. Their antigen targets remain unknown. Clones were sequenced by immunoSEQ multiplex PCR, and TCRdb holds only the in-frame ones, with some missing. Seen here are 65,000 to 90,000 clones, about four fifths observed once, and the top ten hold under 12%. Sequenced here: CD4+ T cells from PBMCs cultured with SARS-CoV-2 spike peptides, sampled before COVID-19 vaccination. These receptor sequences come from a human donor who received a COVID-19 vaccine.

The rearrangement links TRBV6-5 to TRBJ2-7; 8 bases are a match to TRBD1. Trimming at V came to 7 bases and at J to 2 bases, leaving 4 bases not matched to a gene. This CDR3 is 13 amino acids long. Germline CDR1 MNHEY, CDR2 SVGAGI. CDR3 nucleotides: TGTGCCAGCAATCCGGGACAGGCCTACGAGCAGTACGTC. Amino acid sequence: CASNPGQAYEQYV.

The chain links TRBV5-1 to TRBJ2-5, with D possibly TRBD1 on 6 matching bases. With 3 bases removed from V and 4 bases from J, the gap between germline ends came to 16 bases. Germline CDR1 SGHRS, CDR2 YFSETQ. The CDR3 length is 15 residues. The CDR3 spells CASSSFGQRGETQYF. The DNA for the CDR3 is TGCGCCAGCAGCTCGTTCGGACAGAGAGGAGAGACCCAGTACTTC.

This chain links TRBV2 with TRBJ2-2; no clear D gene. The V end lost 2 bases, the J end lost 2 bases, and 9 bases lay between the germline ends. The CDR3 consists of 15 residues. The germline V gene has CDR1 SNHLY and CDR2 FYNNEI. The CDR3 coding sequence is TGTGCCAGCAGTGAACAGGACGTTAACACCGGGGAGCTGTTTTTT. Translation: CASSEQDVNTGELFF.

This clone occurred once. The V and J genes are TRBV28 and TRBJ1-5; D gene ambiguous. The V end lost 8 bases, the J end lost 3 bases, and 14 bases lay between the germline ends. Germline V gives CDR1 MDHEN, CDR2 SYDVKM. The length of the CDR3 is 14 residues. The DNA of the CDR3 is TGTGCCAGCTTTTACGGACGGCACAATCAGCCCCAGCATTTT. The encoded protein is CASFYGRHNQPQHF.

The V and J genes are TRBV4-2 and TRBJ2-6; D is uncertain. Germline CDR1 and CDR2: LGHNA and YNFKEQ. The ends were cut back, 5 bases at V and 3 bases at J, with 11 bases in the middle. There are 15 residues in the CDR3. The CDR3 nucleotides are TGTGCCAGCAGCTTGGCAAGGGATGGGGCCAACGTCCTGACTTTC. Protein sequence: CASSLARDGANVLTF.

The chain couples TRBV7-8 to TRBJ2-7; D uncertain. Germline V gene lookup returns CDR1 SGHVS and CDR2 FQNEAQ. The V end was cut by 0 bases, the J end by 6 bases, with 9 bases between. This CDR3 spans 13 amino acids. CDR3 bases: TGTGCCAGCAGCTTAGCCCGGGTAAGCGAGCAGTACGTC. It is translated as CASSLARVSEQYV.

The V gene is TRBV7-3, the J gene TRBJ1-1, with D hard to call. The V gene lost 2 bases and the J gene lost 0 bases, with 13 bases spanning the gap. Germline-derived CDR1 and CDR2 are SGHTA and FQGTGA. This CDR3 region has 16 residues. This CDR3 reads CASSLDGKKVNTEAFF. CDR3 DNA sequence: TGTGCCAGCAGCTTAGACGGGAAGAAGGTGAACACTGAAGCTTTCTTT.

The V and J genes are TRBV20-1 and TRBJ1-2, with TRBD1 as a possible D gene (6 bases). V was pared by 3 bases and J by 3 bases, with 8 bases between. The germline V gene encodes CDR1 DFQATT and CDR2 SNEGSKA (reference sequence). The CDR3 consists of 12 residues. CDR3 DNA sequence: TGCAGTGCTAGTCGGACAGACTATGGCTACACCTTC. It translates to CSASRTDYGYTF.

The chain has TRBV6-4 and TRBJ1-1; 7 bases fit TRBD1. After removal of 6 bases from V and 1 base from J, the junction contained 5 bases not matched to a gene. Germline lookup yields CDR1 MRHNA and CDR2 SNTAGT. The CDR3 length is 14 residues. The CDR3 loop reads CASSEQGSNTEAFF. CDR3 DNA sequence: TGTGCCAGCAGCGAACAGGGGTCGAACACTGAAGCTTTCTTT.

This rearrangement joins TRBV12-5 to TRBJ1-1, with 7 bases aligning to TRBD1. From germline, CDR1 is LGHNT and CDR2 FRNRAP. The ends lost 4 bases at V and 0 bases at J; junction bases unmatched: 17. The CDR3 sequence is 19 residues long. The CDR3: CASGSIQDGQAYMNTEAFF. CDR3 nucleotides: TGTGCTAGTGGTTCTATTCAAGATGGACAGGCTTACATGAACACTGAAGCTTTCTTT.

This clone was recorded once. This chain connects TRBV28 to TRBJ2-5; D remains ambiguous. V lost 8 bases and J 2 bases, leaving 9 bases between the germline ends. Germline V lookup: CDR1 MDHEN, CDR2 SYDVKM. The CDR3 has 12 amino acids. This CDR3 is CASGVLQETQYF. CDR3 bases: TGTGCCAGCGGCGTCCTACAAGAGACCCAGTACTTC.

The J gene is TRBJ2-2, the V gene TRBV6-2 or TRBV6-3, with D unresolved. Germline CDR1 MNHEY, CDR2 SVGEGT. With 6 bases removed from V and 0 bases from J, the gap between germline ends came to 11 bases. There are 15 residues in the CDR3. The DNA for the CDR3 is TGTGCCAGCAGCTATCTCTTCTCGAACACCGGGGAGCTGTTTTTT. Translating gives CASSYLFSNTGELFF.

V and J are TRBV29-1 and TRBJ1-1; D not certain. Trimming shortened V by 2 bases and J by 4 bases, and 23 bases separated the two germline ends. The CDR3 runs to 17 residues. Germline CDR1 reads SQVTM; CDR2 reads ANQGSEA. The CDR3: CSVESYGQAPGSTEAFF. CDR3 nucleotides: TGCAGCGTTGAAAGTTACGGTCAGGCCCCCGGCAGCACTGAAGCTTTCTTT. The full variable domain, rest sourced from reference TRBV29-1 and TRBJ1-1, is SAVISQKPSRDICQRGTSLTIQCQVDSQVTMMFWYRQQPGQSLTLIATANQGSEATYESGFVIDKFPISRPNLTFSTLTVSNMSPEDSSIYLCSVESYGQAPGSTEAFFGQGTRLTVV.